The 24 T cell receptor beta chains listed next were all sequenced from one sample in a study of T cell repertoires in cytomegalovirus infection. Using its own MiXCR run on the reads, TCRdb lists one record per CDR3 protein. The sample holds some 600,000 distinct CDR3 sequences, less than 25% seen once. Material: CD8+ T cells from PBMCs. The origin of the receptors is a human donor in good health (CMV status not recorded). Some clones in this sample may be carry-over from other donors' samples.

The chain joins TRBV10-3 to TRBJ1-1; possibly TRBD1 for D (6 bases). This CDR3 has 14 residues. Germline V CDR1 and CDR2: ENHRY, SYGVKD. Trimming removed 3 bases at V and 1 base at J, with 9 bases between. CDR3 nucleotides: TGTGCCATCAGTGAAGGGGGAAGGAACACTGAAGCTTTCTTT. This translates into CAISEGGRNTEAFF.

The chain uses TRBV20-1 and TRBJ2-1; a weak D match, TRBD1 (6 bases). Per germline, CDR1 DFQATT and CDR2 SNEGSKA (reference sequence). The CDR3 sequence is 16 residues long. V lost 2 bases, J lost 0 bases, and 14 bases lay in between. In nucleotides, the CDR3 is TGCAGTGCTAGACCTAGACAGGAAAGCTCCTACAATGAGCAGTTCTTC. This sequence encodes CSARPRQESSYNEQFF.

V is TRBV10-3 and J is TRBJ2-5; D is perhaps TRBD1 or TRBD2 (5 bases each). V was pared by 3 bases and J by 4 bases, with 12 bases between. The V gene's germline CDR1 is ENHRY and CDR2 SYGVKD. This CDR3 spans 14 amino acids. CDR3 residues: CAISEPRDGETQYF. In DNA form, the CDR3 reads TGTGCCATCAGTGAACCCAGGGACGGAGAGACCCAGTACTTC.

The chain couples TRBV9 to TRBJ2-4, with 9 bases lining up with TRBD2. The CDR3 is 17 amino acids. Germline CDR1 SGDLS, CDR2 YYNGEE. With 4 bases clipped from V and 2 bases from J, the junction kept 10 bases outside the gene matches. CDR3 nucleotide sequence: TGTGCCAGCAGCCCCTGGGATAGCGGGGGATCCAAAAACATTCAGTACTTC. Translation gives CASSPWDSGGSKNIQYF.

This clonotype was found a few times. The chain recombines TRBV28 with TRBJ2-4; 13 bases fit TRBD2. The CDR3 spans 17 residues. Germline CDR1 MDHEN, CDR2 SYDVKM. The V and J ends lost 4 bases and 7 bases, in that order; junction bases with no gene match: 10. Written as DNA, the CDR3 is TGTGCCAGCAGTTCCACTAGCGGGGGGGCCTTTTTCAACATTCAGTACTTC. Translation gives CASSSTSGGAFFNIQYF.

This clonotype came up once. In this CDR3 the conserved last residue, phenylalanine or tryptophan, is missing, so a read error is likely. The rearrangement uses TRBV11-2 and TRBJ2-5, with 11 bases lining up with TRBD2. J was trimmed by 5 bases and V by 0 bases; bases with no gene match: 8. Germline lookup yields CDR1 SGHAT and CDR2 FQNNGV. The CDR3 loop spans 17 amino acids. The CDR3 sequence: CASSLDPTSGGRETQYS. CDR3 bases: TGTGCCAGCAGCTTAGATCCCACTAGCGGGGGCAGGGAGACCCAGTACTCC.

The table lists this clonotype with a few counts. V is TRBV7-9 and J is TRBJ2-1, with D unresolved. Trimming took off 2 bases at V and 3 bases at J, with 17 bases between the two ends. Germline CDR1 is SEHNR and CDR2 is FQNEAQ (reference sequence). The CDR3 contains 17 residues. The CDR3 protein is CASSLNVPRPDYNEQFF. In DNA form, the CDR3 reads TGTGCCAGCAGCTTAAACGTCCCCAGGCCGGACTACAATGAGCAGTTCTTC.

This clonotype was counted between two and nine times. The chain uses TRBV10-3 and TRBJ1-6; D gene uncertain. With 6 bases removed from V and 9 bases from J, the gap between germline ends came to 9 bases. This CDR3 has 12 amino acids. CDR1 and CDR2 from the germline V gene are ENHRY and SYGVKD. The CDR3 DNA reads as TGTGCCATCAGCTCTCGGGGTTCACCCCTCCACTTT. This sequence encodes CAISSRGSPLHF.

This clonotype was counted at least ten times. J is TRBJ1-3 and V is TRBV7-6, with D unresolved. The CDR3 is made up of 14 amino acids. Between the trimmed V and J ends, which lost 8 bases and 0 bases, there was a span of 11 bases. Germline CDR1 is SGHVS and CDR2 is FNYEAQ. CDR3 amino acids: CASVGTTSGNTIYF. CDR3 bases: TGTGCCAGCGTTGGTACAACCTCTGGAAACACCATATATTTT.

This clonotype was recorded a few times. The rearrangement joins TRBV7-9 to TRBJ1-4; D gene unclear. This CDR3 is 13 amino acids long. The V end was cut by 4 bases, the J end by 8 bases, with 11 bases between. The germline V gene has CDR1 SEHNR and CDR2 FQNEAQ (reference sequence). CDR3 sequence: CASSSDKREKLFF. The DNA for the CDR3 is TGTGCCAGCAGCTCCGACAAGAGAGAAAAACTGTTTTTT. Variable domain in full (rest from reference TRBV7-9 and TRBJ1-4): DTGVSQNPRHKITKRGQNVTFRCDPISEHNRLYWYRQTLGQGPEFLTYFQNEAQLEKSRLLSDRFSAERPKGSFSTLEIQRTEQGDSAMYLCASSSDKREKLFFGSGTQLSVL.

This clonotype was picked up many times. The chain carries TRBV20-1 and TRBJ1-1; D gene ambiguous. The germline CDR1 and CDR2 sequences are DFQATT and SNEGSKA (reference sequence). V lost 4 bases, J lost 6 bases, and 12 bases lay in between. There are 12 residues in the CDR3. In nucleotides, the CDR3 is TGCAGTGCTAAACCTGCTGCGGCTGAAGCTTTCTTT. It yields the protein CSAKPAAAEAFF.

The sample holds many counts of this clonotype. The rearrangement joins TRBV5-5 to TRBJ2-3, with D perhaps matching TRBD2 (6 bases). Germline loops: CDR1 SGHKS, CDR2 YYEKEE (reference sequence). V was clipped by 1 base and J by 4 bases, with 10 bases between them. The CDR3 totals 14 residues. This CDR3 reads CASSLRRGPDTQYF. The DNA for the CDR3 is TGTGCCAGCAGCTTGAGGAGGGGACCAGATACGCAGTATTTT.

This clonotype was counted at least ten times. The CDR3 spells CASRPGTGVWATEAFF. CDR3 in DNA: TGTGCCAGCAGACCTGGGACAGGCGTCTGGGCCACTGAAGCTTTCTTT. The chain uses TRBV7-9 and TRBJ1-1; TRBD1 matches 8 bases. This CDR3 region has 16 residues. V dropped 6 bases and J dropped 4; count of bases not matched to a gene: 13. Germline V gene sequence: CDR1 SEHNR, CDR2 FQNEAQ (reference sequence).

The V gene is TRBV10-3, the J gene TRBJ1-2; no firm D call. This CDR3 is 11 amino acids long. Germline V gene lookup returns CDR1 ENHRY and CDR2 SYGVKD. V was shortened by 2 bases and J by 6 bases, with 4 bases between the two germline ends. CDR3 loop: CAISEVHGYTF. In DNA, the CDR3 is TGTGCCATCAGTGAGGTGCATGGCTACACCTTC.

Notes on this clonotype: A read error may account for a junction end that differs from germline. The V call is TRBV7-3, the J call TRBJ1-2, with D tentatively TRBD1 (5 bases). The CDR3 totals 14 residues. The V gene's germline CDR1 is SGHTA and CDR2 FQGTGA. The DNA for the CDR3 is TGTGCCAACAGCCCAGACCCAGGGAACTATGGCTACACCTTC. Translation: CANSPDPGNYGYTF.

The J gene is TRBJ2-7, the V gene TRBV7-9; possibly TRBD1 for D (5 bases). Trimming cost V 4 bases and J 3 bases, with 7 bases left between them. CDR1 and CDR2 from the germline V gene are SEHNR and FQNEAQ (reference sequence). CDR3 length: 12 residues. The CDR3 spells CASSSQGYEQYV. The CDR3, as DNA: TGTGCCAGCAGCTCCCAGGGCTACGAGCAGTACGTC.

This clonotype was seen a few times. The chain is built from TRBV6-6 and TRBJ1-1; D ambiguous. This CDR3 comprises 12 residues. Germline V gives CDR1 MNHNY, CDR2 SVGAGI (reference sequence). V lost 4 bases, J lost 5 bases, and 8 bases lay in between. The CDR3 sequence is CASSFDFTEAFF. The CDR3 nucleotides read TGTGCCAGCAGTTTCGACTTTACTGAAGCTTTCTTT.

Only a few counts were recorded for this clonotype. CDR3 in DNA: TGCAGTGCTAGAGATGGTTCGAGGGTCTGGGGCAATGAGCAGTTCTTC. This codes for CSARDGSRVWGNEQFF. The rearrangement joins TRBV20-1 to TRBJ2-1; D perhaps matches TRBD2 (5 bases). The V end was cut by 0 bases, the J end by 6 bases, with 18 bases between. CDR3 size: 16 residues. CDR1 is DFQATT and CDR2 is SNEGSKA in the germline V gene (reference sequence).

This clonotype showed up many times. The chain is built from TRBV7-6 and TRBJ1-2; the D gene is possibly TRBD1 (5 bases). CDR1 is SGHVS and CDR2 is FNYEAQ in the germline V gene. The V gene lost 0 bases and the J gene lost 3 bases, with 8 bases spanning the gap. CDR3 size: 14 residues. CDR3: CASSLAETDYGYTF. CDR3 bases: TGTGCCAGCAGCTTAGCGGAGACAGACTATGGCTACACCTTC.

Only a few counts were recorded for this clonotype. This chain connects TRBV28 to TRBJ2-7; maybe TRBD1 (6 bases). Germline V lookup: CDR1 MDHEN, CDR2 SYDVKM. With 6 bases removed from V and 2 bases from J, the gap between germline ends came to 20 bases. This CDR3 contains 16 residues. In DNA, the CDR3 is TGTGCCAGCAGCTCCGACGACAGGAAAACGACCTACGAGCAGTACGTC. It translates to CASSSDDRKTTYEQYV.

The chain uses TRBV20-1 and TRBJ2-3, with D possibly TRBD2 on 5 matching bases. Trimming left V 0 bases short and J 0 bases short, with 10 bases between. This CDR3 has 15 amino acids. CDR1 and CDR2 (germline): DFQATT, SNEGSKA (reference sequence). Here the CDR3 reads CSARDLGGSTDTQYF. CDR3 DNA sequence: TGCAGTGCTAGAGATCTTGGCGGGAGCACAGATACGCAGTATTTT.

Comment on this clonotype: Lacking the conserved final phenylalanine or tryptophan, this CDR3 likely reflects a read error. The chain employs TRBV5-5 and TRBJ2-3, with 11 bases matching TRBD2. There are 14 residues in the CDR3. Germline assignment: CDR1 SGHKS and CDR2 YYEKEE (reference sequence). V was clipped by 3 bases and J by 3 bases; unmatched bases: 0. Here the CDR3 reads CASSWTSGTDTQYL. Written as DNA, the CDR3 is TGTGCCAGCAGCTGGACTAGCGGGACAGATACGCAGTATTTG.

The rearrangement uses TRBV5-6 and TRBJ2-7; TRBD1 matches 11 bases. The CDR3 totals 15 residues. Germline loops: CDR1 SGHDT, CDR2 YYEEEE. Trimming took 4 bases from V and 3 from J; bases not matched to a gene: 6. CDR3 in amino acids: CASSPGQGVFYEQYF. The DNA for the CDR3 is TGTGCCAGCAGCCCGGGACAGGGGGTCTTCTACGAGCAGTACTTC.

This clonotype was counted many times. This chain connects TRBV7-2 to TRBJ1-1, with D unresolved. The CDR3 consists of 13 residues. The germline V gene has CDR1 SGHTA and CDR2 FQGNSA. Deletions cut 5 bases from V and 10 bases from J, with 17 bases between. For the CDR3, the DNA is TGTGCCAGCAGCACTTCCGGACGCCGGGTAGCTTTCTTT. Its translation is CASSTSGRRVAFF.